Described below is a single T cell receptor (beta chain) sequence and its context. Its antigen is still unknown. Compared with germline, one end of the junction differs, possibly owing to a read error. The data were produced by immunoSEQ multiplex PCR, yet TCRdb's version contains in-frame clones alone and is incomplete. The data contain 150,000 to 180,000 clones, 85% to 95% of them singletons. The CDR3 spans 15 residues. Germline lookup yields CDR1 SSHAT and CDR2 FNYEAQ (reference sequence). The data originate from a study of T cell responses to AZD1222 COVID-19 vaccine. Findings of the study overall: At 160-218 and 743-854, vaccine-associated CD4 TCRs were dominant, and they spanned spike.

The TCR was taken from an adult who received the AZD1222 COVID-19 vaccine. The starting material was peripheral blood, obtained 28 days after the second AZD1222 dose. This chain uses TRBV7-7 with TRBJ2-1, with 11 positions matching TRBD1. CDR3 amino acids: CASSSGTGGHNEQFF. The CDR3 DNA reads TGTGCTAGCAGTTCGGGGACAGGGGGGCACAATGAGCAGTTCTTC.